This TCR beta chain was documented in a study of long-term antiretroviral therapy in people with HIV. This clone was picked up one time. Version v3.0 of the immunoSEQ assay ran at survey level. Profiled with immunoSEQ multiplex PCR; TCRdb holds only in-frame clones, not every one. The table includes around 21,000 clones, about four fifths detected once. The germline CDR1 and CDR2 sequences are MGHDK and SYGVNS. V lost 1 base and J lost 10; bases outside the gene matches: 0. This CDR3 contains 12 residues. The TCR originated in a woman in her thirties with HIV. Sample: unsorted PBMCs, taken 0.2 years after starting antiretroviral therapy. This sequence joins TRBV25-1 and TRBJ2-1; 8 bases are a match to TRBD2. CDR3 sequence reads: CASSESSGEQFF. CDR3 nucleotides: TGTGCCAGCAGTGAATCTAGCGGGGAGCAGTTCTTC.